A few counts support the clone carrying this T cell receptor beta chain. Its antigen is as yet unknown. These data are taken from a study of OX40 agonist ivuxolimab in advanced cancers. Regarding the study as a whole: CD4+ T cells averaged fewer expanded clones than CD8+ T cells.

Profiling relied on immunoSEQ multiplex PCR, and the TCRdb table lists in-frame clones only, not all of them. The top ten hold less than 5% of the sample, which has about 66,000 clones, roughly 85% seen once. The sequenced sample was CD4+ or CD8+ T cells sorted from blood, obtained in a trial of the OX40 agonist ivuxolimab. The TCR originated in an adult with an advanced solid tumor such as melanoma, head and neck, liver or kidney cancer.

The CDR3 DNA reads as TGTGCCAGTAGTAGACTAGCGGGAGGAACGGAAGAGCAGTACTTC. This sequence encodes CASSRLAGGTEEQYF. The V call is TRBV19, the J call TRBJ2-7; TRBD2 matches at 13 bases. Germline V gives CDR1 LNHDA, CDR2 SQIVND (reference sequence). There are 15 residues in the CDR3. V was clipped by 4 bases and J by 7 bases; unmatched bases: 7. The full variable domain, with the rest looked up from reference TRBV19 and TRBJ2-7, is DGGITQSPKYLFRKEGQNVTLSCEQNLNHDAMYWYRQDPGQGLRLIYYSQIVNDFQKGDIAEGYSVSREKKESFPLTVTSAQKNPTAFYLCASSRLAGGTEEQYFGPGTRLTVT.